What follows are 6 T cell receptor beta chains derived from one specimen sequenced in a study of radiation and T cells in renal cell carcinoma. Indicated time point: blood 2 weeks post-SBRT. This sample's treatment: 15 Gy SBRT to primary tumor, nephrectomy 4 weeks later. This table comes from immunoSEQ multiplex PCR, and its TCRdb copy is limited to in-frame clones, with some not included. The repertoire has tens of thousands of clones, about 86% of them found once; the top ten carry 20% to 25%. The sample was blood, taken from a patient whose treatment included radiotherapy and nephrectomy. These receptors all come from a woman in her fifties or sixties with renal cell carcinoma.

The CDR3 DNA follows: TGTGCCAGCAGTTTTCACCAGGGACTAGCGGGGTTATACGAGCAGTACTTC. Amino acid sequence: CASSFHQGLAGLYEQYF. J is TRBJ2-7 and V is TRBV27; 13 bases map to TRBD2. J was trimmed by 4 bases and V by 3 bases; bases with no gene match: 9. CDR3 size: 17 residues. Germline V lookup: CDR1 MNHEY, CDR2 SMNVEV (reference sequence).

This chain links TRBV10-3 with TRBJ1-2; D is uncertain. Looked up from germline, CDR1 is ENHRY and CDR2 is SYGVKD. This CDR3 region has 14 residues. Trimming cost V 4 bases and J 4 bases, with 13 bases left between them. Written as DNA, the CDR3 is TGTGCCATCAGTGGGCGGGCCCAGAGCTATGGCTACACCTTC. Protein: CAISGRAQSYGYTF.

The table lists this clone with a count of one. The sample carries other DNA sequences with the same CDR3. The rearrangement links TRBV30 to TRBJ1-5; D unclear. Germline V lookup: CDR1 GTSNPN, CDR2 SVGIG (reference sequence). Trimming removed 0 bases from V and 3 bases from J, with 3 bases in between. The CDR3 is 12 amino acids. CDR3 residues: CAWSVDNQPQHF. Here the CDR3 DNA reads TGTGCCTGGAGTGTGGACAATCAGCCCCAGCATTTT.

This clone was observed once. CDR3 nucleotide sequence: TGCGCCAGCAGCTTGTTTGGAGGGGAGGGCACCGGGGAGCTGTTTTTT. Its protein is CASSLFGGEGTGELFF. The rearrangement joins TRBV5-1 to TRBJ2-2; TRBD2 agrees at 7 bases. Germline lookup yields CDR1 SGHRS and CDR2 YFSETQ. The length of the CDR3 is 16 residues. The V gene end was trimmed by 1 base and the J gene end by 4 bases; junction bases not matched to a gene: 7.

The rearrangement uses TRBV7-9 and TRBJ2-5, with 8 nucleotides matching TRBD1. V trimming: 0 bases; J trimming: 5 bases; junction bases outside the gene matches: 5. CDR1 is SEHNR, CDR2 FQNEAQ, per germline (reference sequence). The CDR3 runs 15 residues. As DNA, the CDR3 is TGTGCCAGCAGCTTAGCGCCAGGGGGCAGGGAGACCCAGTACTTC. The encoded protein is CASSLAPGGRETQYF.

The genes are TRBV10-1 and TRBJ1-6, with D possibly being TRBD1 (5 bases). CDR3 length equals 13 residues. Germline V gene data show CDR1 as WNHNN and CDR2 as SYGVQD (reference sequence). V lost 7 bases, J lost 3 bases, and 7 bases lay in between. The CDR3 nucleotides are TGCGCCAGCAAAGGGGACTATAATTCACCCCTCCACTTT. Translating gives CASKGDYNSPLHF.